The 6 T cell receptor beta chains below were found in one sample sequenced in a study of blood T cell repertoires in COVID-19. Profiling relied on immunoSEQ multiplex PCR, and the TCRdb table lists in-frame clones only, not all of them. The table records over 350,000 clones, approximately 88% of them present only once. Sequencing was done on a sample of PBMCs or T cells enriched from blood (not recorded which). The receptors come from a woman aged 25 to 39 with acute COVID-19.

The chain employs TRBV9 and TRBJ1-5; 7 nucleotides align to TRBD1. The germline V gene encodes CDR1 SGDLS and CDR2 YYNGEE. This CDR3 contains 15 residues. J lost 2 bases, V lost 4 bases, and 6 bases had no gene match. In DNA, the CDR3 is TGTGCCAGCAGCTCAGGACAGGTAGGCAATCAGCCCCAGCATTTT. It is translated as CASSSGQVGNQPQHF.

This chain connects TRBV6-2 or TRBV6-3 to TRBJ2-3; 10 nucleotides line up with TRBD2. CDR1 is MNHEY and CDR2 is SVGEGT in the germline V gene. The J segment lost 1 base and the V segment lost 0 bases, leaving 13 bases of the junction unmatched. CDR3 size: 20 residues. The CDR3 here is CASSYSGDSSGGQRTDTQYF. In nucleotides, the CDR3 is TGTGCCAGCAGTTACTCAGGGGACAGTAGCGGGGGGCAACGCACAGATACGCAGTATTTT.

This clone is a singleton in its sample. The gene calls are TRBV6-5 and TRBJ2-7, with 7 positions matching TRBD1. Germline V gene lookup returns CDR1 MNHEY and CDR2 SVGAGI. The V gene end was trimmed by 10 bases and the J gene end by 4 bases; junction bases not matched to a gene: 10. CDR3 length: 13 residues. This chain's CDR3 is CATAEGGGYEQYF. Written as DNA, the CDR3 is TGTGCCACCGCCGAAGGGGGCGGATACGAGCAGTACTTC.

This chain connects TRBV19 to TRBJ1-2, with D possibly being TRBD1 (6 bases). Trimming pared 6 bases from V and 3 bases from J, leaving 14 bases between. The CDR3 runs 14 residues. The germline CDR1 and CDR2 sequences are LNHDA and SQIVND (reference sequence). The CDR3 is CASSGRAGDYGYTF. In DNA, the CDR3 is TGTGCCAGTAGCGGAAGGGCAGGGGACTATGGCTACACCTTC.

This clone was seen a single time. This sequence joins TRBV18 and TRBJ1-1, with D tentatively TRBD1 (6 bases). From germline, CDR1 is KGHSH and CDR2 LQKENI. The ends were cut back, 3 bases at V and 6 bases at J, with 20 bases in the middle. The CDR3 runs 16 residues. This CDR3 reads CASSPLTRGGAAEAFF. Here the CDR3 DNA reads TGTGCCAGCTCACCTTTAACGAGGGGGGGTGCGGCTGAAGCTTTCTTT.

The chain links TRBV7-9 to TRBJ1-1; maybe TRBD1 (5 bases). Germline V CDR1 and CDR2: SEHNR, FQNEAQ (reference sequence). The CDR3 length is 13 residues. With 3 bases removed from V and 6 bases from J, the gap between germline ends came to 11 bases. This CDR3 is CASSLRQGAEAFF. CDR3 DNA: TGTGCCAGCAGCTTGAGGCAGGGCGCTGAAGCTTTCTTT.